Presented here are 5 T cell receptor beta chains from one specimen sequenced in a study of OX40 agonist ivuxolimab in advanced cancers. The assay was immunoSEQ multiplex PCR, and TCRdb's table has in-frame clones only and misses some. The sample holds roughly 81,000 clones, 88% seen once. Sample: CD4+ or CD8+ T cells sorted from blood, taken in a trial of the OX40 agonist ivuxolimab. The receptors derive from an adult with an advanced solid tumor such as melanoma, head and neck, liver or kidney cancer.

V gene TRBV11-1 combines with J gene TRBJ1-5; D is ambiguous. Deletions cut 1 base from V and 2 bases from J, with 12 bases between. Germline V gene sequence: CDR1 SGHAT, CDR2 FQDESV (reference sequence). The CDR3 spans 16 residues. DNA of the CDR3: TGTGCCAGCAGCTTAGGGAAAGGGTACGGCAATCAGCCCCAGCATTTT. This codes for CASSLGKGYGNQPQHF.

The J gene is TRBJ1-2, the V gene TRBV27; possibly TRBD1 for D (5 bases). V was trimmed by 6 bases and J by 4 bases, leaving 12 bases between them. The CDR3 runs 13 residues. Per germline, CDR1 MNHEY and CDR2 SMNVEV (reference sequence). The CDR3 protein is CASRPTASYGYTF. The CDR3 DNA reads TGTGCCAGCAGACCGACAGCCTCCTATGGCTACACCTTC.

This chain connects TRBV5-4 to TRBJ2-1; D possibly corresponds to TRBD1 (5 bases). In germline, CDR1 is SGHNT, CDR2 YYREEE (reference sequence). The CDR3 totals 15 residues. The V gene lost 2 bases and the J gene lost 7 bases, with 16 bases spanning the gap. CDR3: CASSLVGPLGNEQFF. The CDR3 nucleotides read TGTGCCAGCAGCTTAGTGGGGCCTCTGGGTAATGAGCAGTTCTTC. Using reference TRBV5-4 and TRBJ2-1 for the parts outside the CDR3, the full variable domain is ETGVTQSPTHLIKTRGQQVTLRCSSQSGHNTVSWYQQALGQGPQFIFQYYREEENGRGNFPPRFSGLQFPNYSSELNVNALELDDSALYLCASSLVGPLGNEQFFGPGTRLTVL.

The chain recombines TRBV5-5 with TRBJ1-2; weak D call: TRBD1 (6 bases). Trimming removed 3 bases from V and 5 bases from J, with 11 bases in between. Germline CDR1 SGHKS, CDR2 YYEKEE (reference sequence). CDR3 length: 13 amino acids. CDR3 coding DNA: TGTGCCAGCAGCTCAGGGGTTCGGTATGGCTACACCTTC. Its translation: CASSSGVRYGYTF.

The table lists this clone with a count of one. V is TRBV10-3 and J is TRBJ2-1; unclear D gene. Per germline, CDR1 ENHRY and CDR2 SYGVKD. The CDR3 is 14 residues long. The germline V and J ends were trimmed by 4 bases and 5 bases, with 12 bases remaining between them. In DNA form, the CDR3 reads TGTGCCATCAGTGCTGCGCCCCTAAACAATGAGCAGTTCTTC. Translating it yields CAISAAPLNNEQFF.